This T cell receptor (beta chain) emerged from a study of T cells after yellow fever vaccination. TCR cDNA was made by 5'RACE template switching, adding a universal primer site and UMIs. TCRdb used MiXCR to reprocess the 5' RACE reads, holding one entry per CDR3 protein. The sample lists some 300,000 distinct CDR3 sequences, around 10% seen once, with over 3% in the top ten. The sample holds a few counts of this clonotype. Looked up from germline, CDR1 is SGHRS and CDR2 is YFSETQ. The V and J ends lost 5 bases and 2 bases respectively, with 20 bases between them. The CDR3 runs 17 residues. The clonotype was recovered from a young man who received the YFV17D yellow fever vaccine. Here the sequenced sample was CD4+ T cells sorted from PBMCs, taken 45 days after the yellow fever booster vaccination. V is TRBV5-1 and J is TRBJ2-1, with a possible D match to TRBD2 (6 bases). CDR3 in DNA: TGCGCCAGCAGTATGGGGACCGGGGGTGGGGCCTACAATGAGCAGTTCTTC. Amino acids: CASSMGTGGGAYNEQFF.